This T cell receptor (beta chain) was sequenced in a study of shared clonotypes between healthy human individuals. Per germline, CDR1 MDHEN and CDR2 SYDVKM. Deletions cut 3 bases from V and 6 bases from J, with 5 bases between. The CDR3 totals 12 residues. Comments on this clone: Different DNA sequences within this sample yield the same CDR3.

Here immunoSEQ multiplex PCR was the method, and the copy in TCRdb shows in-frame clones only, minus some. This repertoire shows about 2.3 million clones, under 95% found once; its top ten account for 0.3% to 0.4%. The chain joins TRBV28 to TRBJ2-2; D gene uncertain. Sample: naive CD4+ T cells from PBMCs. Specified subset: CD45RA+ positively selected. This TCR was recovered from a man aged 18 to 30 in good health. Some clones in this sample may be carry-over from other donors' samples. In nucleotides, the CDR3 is TGTGCCAGCAGTTTGGGGTCCGGGGAGCTGTTTTTT. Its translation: CASSLGSGELFF.